This record concerns one T cell receptor (beta chain) sequence. This sample was taken from a study of OX40 agonist ivuxolimab in advanced cancers. Using immunoSEQ multiplex PCR, the repertoire was profiled, and TCRdb retains in-frame clones only, with some absent. The sample consists of about 110,000 clones, roughly 89% of them appearing once. The CDR3 runs 14 residues. Looked up from germline, CDR1 is MDHEN and CDR2 is SYDVKM. With 4 bases removed from V and 3 bases from J, the gap between germline ends came to 13 bases. The chain links TRBV28 to TRBJ2-7, with D perhaps matching TRBD1 (6 bases). This specimen was CD4+ or CD8+ T cells sorted from blood, taken in a trial of the OX40 agonist ivuxolimab. The clonotype originates from an adult with an advanced solid tumor such as melanoma, head and neck, liver or kidney cancer. The CDR3 DNA reads TGTGCCAGCAGTTCCCAACAGGGAGTCTACGAGCAGTACTTC. Protein sequence: CASSSQQGVYEQYF.